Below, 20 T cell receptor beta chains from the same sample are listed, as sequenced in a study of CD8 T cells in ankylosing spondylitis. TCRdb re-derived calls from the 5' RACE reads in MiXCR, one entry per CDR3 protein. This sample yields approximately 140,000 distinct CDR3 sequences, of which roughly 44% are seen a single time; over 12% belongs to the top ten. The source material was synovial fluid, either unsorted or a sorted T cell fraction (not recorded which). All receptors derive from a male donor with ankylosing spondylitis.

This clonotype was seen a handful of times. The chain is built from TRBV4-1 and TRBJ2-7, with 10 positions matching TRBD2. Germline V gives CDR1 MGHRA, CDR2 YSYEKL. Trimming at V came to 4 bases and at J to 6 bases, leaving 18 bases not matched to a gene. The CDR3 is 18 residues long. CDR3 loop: CASSLGLAVGYPFAEQYF. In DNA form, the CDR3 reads TGCGCCAGCAGCCTCGGACTAGCGGTCGGGTACCCCTTCGCCGAGCAGTACTTC.

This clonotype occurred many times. DNA of the CDR3: TGTGCCAGCAGCCAAGAGAGTGGAGACAGCGTCTACGAGCAGTACTTC. It yields the protein CASSQESGDSVYEQYF. The J gene is TRBJ2-7, the V gene TRBV4-2; maybe TRBD1 (5 bases). From germline, CDR1 is LGHNA and CDR2 YNFKEQ. The CDR3 totals 16 residues. Trimming took off 0 bases at V and 3 bases at J, with 15 bases between the two ends.

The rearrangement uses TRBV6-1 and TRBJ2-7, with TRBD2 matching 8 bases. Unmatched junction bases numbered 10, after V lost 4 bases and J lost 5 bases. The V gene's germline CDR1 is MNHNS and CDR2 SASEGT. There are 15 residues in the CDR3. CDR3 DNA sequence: TGTGCCAGCAGTGGGCGGGGGGCCGCTTCGGACGAGCAGTACTTC. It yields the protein CASSGRGAASDEQYF.

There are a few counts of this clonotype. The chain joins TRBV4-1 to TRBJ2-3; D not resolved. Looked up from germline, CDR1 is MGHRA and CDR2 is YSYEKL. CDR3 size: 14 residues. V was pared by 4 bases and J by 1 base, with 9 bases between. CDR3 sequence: CASSRWIGTDTQYF. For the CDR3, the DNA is TGCGCCAGCAGCCGATGGATCGGCACAGATACGCAGTATTTT.

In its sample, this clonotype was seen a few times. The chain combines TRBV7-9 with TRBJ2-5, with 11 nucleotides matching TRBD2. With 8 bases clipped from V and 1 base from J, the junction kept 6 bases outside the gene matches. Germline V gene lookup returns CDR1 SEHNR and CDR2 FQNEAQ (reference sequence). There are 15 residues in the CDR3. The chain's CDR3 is CASSSTSGTQETQYF. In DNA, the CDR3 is TGTGCCAGCTCATCGACTAGCGGGACCCAAGAGACCCAGTACTTC.

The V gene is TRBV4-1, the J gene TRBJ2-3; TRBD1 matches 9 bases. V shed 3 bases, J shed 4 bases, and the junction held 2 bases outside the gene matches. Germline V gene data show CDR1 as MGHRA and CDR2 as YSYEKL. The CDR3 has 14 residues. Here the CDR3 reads CASSQGQGPDTQYF. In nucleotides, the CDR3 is TGCGCCAGCAGCCAGGGACAGGGACCAGATACGCAGTATTTT.

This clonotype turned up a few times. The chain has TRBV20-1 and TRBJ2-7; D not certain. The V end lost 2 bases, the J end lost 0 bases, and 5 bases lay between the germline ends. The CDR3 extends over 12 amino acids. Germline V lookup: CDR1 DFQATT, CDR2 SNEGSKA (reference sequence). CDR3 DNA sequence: TGCAGTGCTAGACAGAACTCCTACGAGCAGTACTTC. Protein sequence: CSARQNSYEQYF.

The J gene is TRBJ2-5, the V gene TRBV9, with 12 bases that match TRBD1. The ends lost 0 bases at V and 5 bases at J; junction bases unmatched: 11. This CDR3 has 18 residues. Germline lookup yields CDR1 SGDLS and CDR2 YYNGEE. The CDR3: CASSVGDRGLLDKETQYF. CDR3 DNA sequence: TGTGCCAGCAGCGTAGGGGACAGGGGGCTATTGGATAAGGAGACCCAGTACTTC. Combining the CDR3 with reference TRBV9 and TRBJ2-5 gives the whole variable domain DSGVTQTPKHLITATGQRVTLRCSPRSGDLSVYWYQQSLDQGLQFLIQYYNGEERAKGNILERFSAQQFPDLHSELNLSSLELGDSALYFCASSVGDRGLLDKETQYFGPGTRLLVL.

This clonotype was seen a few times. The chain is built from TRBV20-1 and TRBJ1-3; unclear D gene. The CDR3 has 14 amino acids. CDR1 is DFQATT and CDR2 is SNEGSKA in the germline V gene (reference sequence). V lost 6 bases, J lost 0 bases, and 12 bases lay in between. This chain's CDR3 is CSAPDRSSGNTIYF. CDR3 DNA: TGCAGTGCCCCAGACCGGAGCTCTGGAAACACCATATATTTT.

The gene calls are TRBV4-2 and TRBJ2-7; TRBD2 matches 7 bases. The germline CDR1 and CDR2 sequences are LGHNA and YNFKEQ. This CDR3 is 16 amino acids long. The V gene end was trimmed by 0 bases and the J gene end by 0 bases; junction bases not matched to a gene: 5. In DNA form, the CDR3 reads TGTGCCAGCAGCCAAGATGCGCTAGCGGTCTCCTACGAGCAGTACTTC. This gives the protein CASSQDALAVSYEQYF.

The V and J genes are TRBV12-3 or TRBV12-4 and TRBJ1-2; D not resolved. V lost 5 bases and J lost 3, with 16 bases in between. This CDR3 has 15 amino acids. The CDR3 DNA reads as TGTGCCAGCAGTCTTTCACCGGACCTCTACTATGGCTACACCTTC. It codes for CASSLSPDLYYGYTF.

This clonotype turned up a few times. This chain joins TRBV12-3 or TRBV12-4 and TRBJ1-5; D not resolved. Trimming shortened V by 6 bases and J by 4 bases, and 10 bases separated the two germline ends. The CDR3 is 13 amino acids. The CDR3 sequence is CASSTYKNQPQHF. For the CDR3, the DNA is TGTGCCAGCAGCACTTATAAGAATCAGCCCCAGCATTTT.

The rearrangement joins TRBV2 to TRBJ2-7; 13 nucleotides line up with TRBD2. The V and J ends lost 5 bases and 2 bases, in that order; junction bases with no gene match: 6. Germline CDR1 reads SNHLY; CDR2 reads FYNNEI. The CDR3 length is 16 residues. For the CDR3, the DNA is TGTGCCAGCAGTACTCTACTAGCGGGAGGGCCCTACGAGCAGTACTTC. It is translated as CASSTLLAGGPYEQYF. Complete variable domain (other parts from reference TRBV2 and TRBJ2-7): EPEVTQTPSHQVTQMGQEVILRCVPISNHLYFYWYRQILGQKVEFLVSFYNNEISEKSEIFDDQFSVERPDGSNFTLKIRSTKLEDSAMYFCASSTLLAGGPYEQYFGPGTRLTVT.

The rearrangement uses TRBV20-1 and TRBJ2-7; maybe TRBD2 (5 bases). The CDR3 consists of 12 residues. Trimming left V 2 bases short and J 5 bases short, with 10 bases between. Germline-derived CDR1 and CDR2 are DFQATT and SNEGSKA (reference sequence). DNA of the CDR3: TGCAGTGCTAGACTAGCTGAAAACGAGCAGTACTTC. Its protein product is CSARLAENEQYF.

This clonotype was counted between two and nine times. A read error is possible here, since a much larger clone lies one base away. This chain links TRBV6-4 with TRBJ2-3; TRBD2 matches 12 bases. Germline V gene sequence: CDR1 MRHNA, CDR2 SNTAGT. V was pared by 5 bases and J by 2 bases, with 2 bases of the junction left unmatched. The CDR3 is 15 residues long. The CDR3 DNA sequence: TGTGCCAGCAGTCCTAGCGGGGGGGCCACAGATACGCAGTATTTT. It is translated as CASSPSGGATDTQYF.

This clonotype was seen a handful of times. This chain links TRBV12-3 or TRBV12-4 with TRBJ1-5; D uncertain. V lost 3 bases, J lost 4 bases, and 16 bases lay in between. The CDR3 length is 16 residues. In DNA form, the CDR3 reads TGTGCCAGCAGTTTTTCTAAACAGCACAAAAATCAGCCCCAGCATTTT. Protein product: CASSFSKQHKNQPQHF.

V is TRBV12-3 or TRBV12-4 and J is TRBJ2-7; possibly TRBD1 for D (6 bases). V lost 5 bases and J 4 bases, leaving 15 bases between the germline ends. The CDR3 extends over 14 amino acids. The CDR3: CASSLYRAWYEQYF. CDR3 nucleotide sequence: TGTGCCAGCAGTCTGTACAGGGCTTGGTACGAGCAGTACTTC.

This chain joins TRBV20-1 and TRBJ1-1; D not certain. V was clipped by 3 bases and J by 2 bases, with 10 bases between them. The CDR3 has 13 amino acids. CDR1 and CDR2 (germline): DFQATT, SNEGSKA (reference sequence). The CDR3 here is CSARDWGNTEAFF. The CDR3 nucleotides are TGCAGTGCTAGGGACTGGGGAAACACTGAAGCTTTCTTT.

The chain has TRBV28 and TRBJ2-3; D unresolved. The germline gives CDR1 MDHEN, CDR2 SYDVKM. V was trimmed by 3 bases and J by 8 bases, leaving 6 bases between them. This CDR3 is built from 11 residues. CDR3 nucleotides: TGTGCCAGCAGTTTTGGCCCTACGCAGTATTTT. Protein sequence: CASSFGPTQYF.

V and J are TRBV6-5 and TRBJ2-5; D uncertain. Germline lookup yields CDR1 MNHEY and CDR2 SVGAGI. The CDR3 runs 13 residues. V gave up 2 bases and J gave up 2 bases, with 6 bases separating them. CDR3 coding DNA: TGTGCCAGCAGTTACCATTTTCAAGAGACCCAGTACTTC. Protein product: CASSYHFQETQYF.